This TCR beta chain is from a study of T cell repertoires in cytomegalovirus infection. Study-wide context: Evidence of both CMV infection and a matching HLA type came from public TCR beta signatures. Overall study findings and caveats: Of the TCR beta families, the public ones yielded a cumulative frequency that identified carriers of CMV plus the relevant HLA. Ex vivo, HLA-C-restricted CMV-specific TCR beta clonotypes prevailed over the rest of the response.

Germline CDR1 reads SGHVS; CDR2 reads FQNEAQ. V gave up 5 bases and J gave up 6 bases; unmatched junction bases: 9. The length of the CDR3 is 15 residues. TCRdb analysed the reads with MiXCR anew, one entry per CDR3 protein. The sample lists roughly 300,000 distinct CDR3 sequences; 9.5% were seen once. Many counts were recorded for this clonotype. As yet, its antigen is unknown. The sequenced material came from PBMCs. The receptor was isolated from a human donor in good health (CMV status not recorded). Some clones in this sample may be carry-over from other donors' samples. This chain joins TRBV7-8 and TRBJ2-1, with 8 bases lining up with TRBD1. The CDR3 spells CASSPLRQGTNEQFF. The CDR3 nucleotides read TGTGCCAGCAGCCCCTTACGACAGGGGACCAATGAGCAGTTCTTC.